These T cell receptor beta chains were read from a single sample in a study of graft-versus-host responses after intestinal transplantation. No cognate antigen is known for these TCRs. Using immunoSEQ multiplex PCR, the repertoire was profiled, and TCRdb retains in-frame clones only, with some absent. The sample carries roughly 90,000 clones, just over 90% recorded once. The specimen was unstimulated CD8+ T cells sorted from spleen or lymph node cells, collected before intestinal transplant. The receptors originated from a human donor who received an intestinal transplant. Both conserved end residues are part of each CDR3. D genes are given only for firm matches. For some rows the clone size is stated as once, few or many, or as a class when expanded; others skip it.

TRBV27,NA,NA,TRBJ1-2,TGTGCCAGCAGCGCAGGTTCTAACTATGGCTACACCTTC,CASSAGSNYGYTF
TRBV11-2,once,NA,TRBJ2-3,TGTGCCAGCAGCTTAGTGGTGACTTACACAGATACGCAGTATTTT,CASSLVVTYTDTQYF
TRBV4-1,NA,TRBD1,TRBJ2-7,TGCGCCAGCAGCCCCGGACAGGGAGGCTACGAGCAGTACTTC,CASSPGQGGYEQYF
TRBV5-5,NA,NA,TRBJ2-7,TGTGCCAGCAGCGCTGGACGCAACCATCTACCCTACGAGCAGTACTTC,CASSAGRNHLPYEQYF
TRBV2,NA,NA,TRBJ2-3,TGTGCCAGCACTGAAACCCCAGATACGCAGTATTTT,CASTETPDTQYF
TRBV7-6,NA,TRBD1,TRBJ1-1,TGTGCCAGCAGCCCGGGACAGGGGGCCACTGAAGCTTTCTTT,CASSPGQGATEAFF
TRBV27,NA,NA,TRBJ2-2,TGTGCCAGCAAGACACCCGGGGAGCTGTTTTTT,CASKTPGELFF
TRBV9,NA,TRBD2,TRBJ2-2,TGTGCCAGCAGCGGTTCGGGAGCGGGAAACACCGGGGAGCTGTTTTTT,CASSGSGAGNTGELFF
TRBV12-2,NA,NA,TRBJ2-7,TGTGCAAGTCGCTTAGTCACTAGACCCTCCTACGAGCAGTACTTC,CASRLVTRPSYEQYF
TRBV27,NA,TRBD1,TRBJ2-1,TGTGCCAGCAGTTTATTGGACCGGGACAGGTCCTACAATGAGCAGTTCTTC,CASSLLDRDRSYNEQFF
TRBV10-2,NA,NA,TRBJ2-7,TGCGCCATCCTCAAGCCAGAAACCTACGAGCAGTACTTC,CAILKPETYEQYF
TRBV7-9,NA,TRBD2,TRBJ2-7,TGTGCCAGCAGCTTACCGACTAGCGGCCCACTCGGGTCCTACGAGCAGTACTTC,CASSLPTSGPLGSYEQYF
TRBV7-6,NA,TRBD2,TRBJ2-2,TGTGCCAGCACCCCGATAGCGGGGGGGGCTTGGGAGCTGTTTTTT,CASTPIAGGAWELFF
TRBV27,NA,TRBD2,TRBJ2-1,TGTGCCAGCAGAAGAACACCTAGCGGGATTTACAATGAGCAGTTCTTC,CASRRTPSGIYNEQFF
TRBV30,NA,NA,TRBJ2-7,TGTGCCTGGAGTACGGCCCCCTACGAGCAGTACTTC,CAWSTAPYEQYF
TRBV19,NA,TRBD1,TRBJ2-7,TGTGCCAGTAGTCCACTGGACAGGTCCCCCTACGAGCAGTACTTC,CASSPLDRSPYEQYF
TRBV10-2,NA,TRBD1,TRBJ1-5,TGCGCCAGCAGACGGGACAGGGGGTTACCTTTAGCCGGTCAGCCCCAGCATTTT,CASRRDRGLPLAGQPQHF
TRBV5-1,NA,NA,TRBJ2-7,TGCGCCAGCAGCCTTTTAGGGGAAGGCAACGAGCAGTACTTC,CASSLLGEGNEQYF
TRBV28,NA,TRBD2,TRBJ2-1,TGTGCCAGCAGTCCGACCCCCGGGACTAGCGTAAAAAGATCCTACAATGAGCAGTTCTTC,CASSPTPGTSVKRSYNEQFF
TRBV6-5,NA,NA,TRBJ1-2,TGTGCCAGCAGTGTTCCTTTGGGCTACACCTTC,CASSVPLGYTF
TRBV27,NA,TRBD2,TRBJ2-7,TGTGCCAGCAGTTTTGGGCTAGCGGGAAACTACGAGCAGTACTTC,CASSFGLAGNYEQYF
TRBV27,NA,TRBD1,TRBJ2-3,TGTGCCAGCAGCTTACAGGGGGCTAGCACAGATACGCAGTATTTT,CASSLQGASTDTQYF
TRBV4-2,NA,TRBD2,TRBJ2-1,TGTGCCAGCAGCCAAGCCCTAGCGGGAGTGAATGAGCAGTTCTTC,CASSQALAGVNEQFF
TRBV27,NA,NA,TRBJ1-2,TGTGCCAGCAGTTTATCGGTAACGACCTATGGCTACACCTTC,CASSLSVTTYGYTF
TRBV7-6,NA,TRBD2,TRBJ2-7,TGTGCCAGCAGCTTTATCGCGGGAGGTAACGAGCAGTACTTC,CASSFIAGGNEQYF
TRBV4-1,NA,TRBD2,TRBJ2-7,TGCGCCAGCAGCCAAGACGGGACTAGCGGCTACGAGCAGTACTTC,CASSQDGTSGYEQYF
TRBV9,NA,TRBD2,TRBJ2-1,TGTGCCAGCAGCGATAGCGGGGGATACAATGAGCAGTTCTTC,CASSDSGGYNEQFF
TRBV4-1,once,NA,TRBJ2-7,TGCGCCAGCAGCCAGGAGGGGACAGTAATTGGCGAGCAGTACTTC,CASSQEGTVIGEQYF
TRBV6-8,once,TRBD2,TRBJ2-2,TGTGCCAGCAGTTACCCCAGGCGGGAGGAGGGTACCGGGGAGCTGTTTTTT,CASSYPRREEGTGELFF
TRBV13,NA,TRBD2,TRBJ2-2,TGTGCCAGCAGCTCGCACGGGACTAGCGGGATTTCCGGGGAGCTGTTTTTT,CASSSHGTSGISGELFF
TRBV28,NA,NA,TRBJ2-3,TGTGCCAGCAGTCCGTATTCCGGCACAGATACGCAGTATTTT,CASSPYSGTDTQYF
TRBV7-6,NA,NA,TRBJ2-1,TGTGCCAGCTGCCGCGGCAGCTCCTACAATGAGCAGTTCTTC,CASCRGSSYNEQFF
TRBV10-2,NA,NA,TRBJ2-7,TGCGCCAGCAGCCTTCCTCCTGGCGAGCAGTACTTC,CASSLPPGEQYF
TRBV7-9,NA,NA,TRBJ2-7,TGTGCCAGCAGCTCCGTTACGGGCTCCTACGAGCAGTACTTC,CASSSVTGSYEQYF
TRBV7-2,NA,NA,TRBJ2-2,TGTGCCAGACGGCCCCGAGGCACCGGGGAGCTGTTTTTT,CARRPRGTGELFF
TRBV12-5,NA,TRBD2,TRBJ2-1,TGTGCTAGTGGTTTGGTAAGACTAGCGACCAATGAGCAGTTCTTC,CASGLVRLATNEQFF